What follows describes a single T cell receptor beta chain. In the authors' methods: Estimated nucleated cell counts came from reference gene primer amplification. Clones were read by immunoSEQ multiplex PCR, and TCRdb kept only the in-frame ones, dropping some. V and J calls and clone size follow that table, whereas D and trimming were derived from the DNA. The profile covers approximately 7,000 clones, with approximately 85% appearing a single time and roughly a fifth taken by the ten largest. These data originate in a study of blood T cell repertoires in COVID-19. Overall study context: The analysed material was cDNA or gDNA that came from T cells, B-cell-depleted T cells, or PBMCs.

The germline V and J ends were trimmed by 3 bases and 0 bases, with 10 bases remaining between them. The CDR3 totals 15 residues. Per the germline V gene, CDR1 is SGHNT and CDR2 is YYREEE (reference sequence). This clonotype originated in a human donor in a cohort sampled during active COVID-19. The sample comprised peripheral blood. This rearrangement joins TRBV5-4 to TRBJ1-3; perhaps TRBD1 as D (5 bases). Here the CDR3 reads CASSSRDFSGNTIYF. CDR3 in DNA: TGTGCCAGCAGCTCGCGGGACTTCTCTGGAAACACCATATATTTT.